Listed here is a single TCR beta chain. Its matching antigen is unknown. TCR sequencing used cDNA made by reverse transcription of extracted RNA. The method was immunoSEQ multiplex PCR; TCRdb's version includes in-frame clones alone and lacks a portion of them. The profile shows 110,000 to 150,000 clones, around 62% of them singletons. This record belongs to a study of CD8+ T cells in alopecia areata. General study findings and limits: Affected lesional scalp, above all in alopecia totalis/universalis, was more clonal than normal scalp.

Investigators sorted PBMCs to obtain both CD4+ and CD8+ T cells. The source is a human donor in good health. Sequenced: CD8+ T cells sorted from blood.

CDR3 sequence: CSVVRTDRGYTF. The DNA for the CDR3 is TGCAGCGTTGTAAGGACAGATCGTGGCTACACCTTC. The gene calls are TRBV29-1 and TRBJ1-2, with a tentative D call TRBD1 (6 bases). The CDR3 has 12 amino acids. Trimming shortened V by 4 bases and J by 7 bases, and 13 bases separated the two germline ends. Germline V gene data show CDR1 as SQVTM and CDR2 as ANQGSEA. Using reference TRBV29-1 and TRBJ1-2 for the parts outside the CDR3, the full variable domain is SAVISQKPSRDICQRGTSLTIQCQVDSQVTMMFWYRQQPGQSLTLIATANQGSEATYESGFVIDKFPISRPNLTFSTLTVSNMSPEDSSIYLCSVVRTDRGYTFGSGTRLTVV.